These T cell receptor beta chains were read from a single sample in a study of blood T cells in healthy people across ages. TCRdb called the 5' RACE reads again in MiXCR, with one record for every CDR3 protein. The profile shows 750,000 or so distinct CDR3 sequences, 25% of them singletons. These data were also filed under a second study, of T cells of mothers and their children.

The sequencing input was blood. All receptors come from a boy aged 5-17 years in good health. Both conserved end residues are part of each CDR3. The D gene is left open where the match is weak. Clone size, where shown, is once, few, many, or a class for clones that have expanded.

>TRBD1|TRBV29-1|NA|TRBJ2-7
CSVEGGTDYEQCF
TGCAGCGTTGAAGGTGGGACAGACTACGAGCAGTGCTTC
>TRBD1|TRBV5-1|NA|TRBJ2-4
CASRQQGAKNIQYF
TGCGCCTCCAGACAACAGGGGGCCAAAAACATTCAGTACTTC
>TRBD2|TRBV20-1|few|TRBJ2-1
CSATARLAGVYNEQFF
TGCAGTGCTACAGCCAGACTAGCGGGGGTATACAATGAGCAGTTCTTC
>NA|TRBV14|NA|TRBJ2-6
CASSQRAGANVLTF
TGTGCCAGCAGCCAAAGAGCTGGGGCCAACGTCCTGACTTTC
>TRBD1|TRBV13|few|TRBJ2-5
CASSWGQGEAQYF
TGTGCCAGCAGCTGGGGACAGGGAGAGGCCCAGTACTTC
>NA|TRBV20-1|NA|TRBJ1-3
CGATGTPVSGNTIYF
TGCGGTGCTACCGGAACCCCCGTCTCTGGAAACACCATATATTTT
>TRBD2|TRBV4-2|NA|TRBJ2-7
CASSQIGLAGAYEQYF
TGTGCCAGCAGCCAGATAGGACTAGCGGGGGCCTACGAGCAGTACTTC
>TRBD2|TRBV2|NA|TRBJ2-1
CASTVAGSPYNEQFF
TGTGCCAGCACGGTAGCGGGTTCCCCCTACAATGAGCAGTTCTTC
>NA|TRBV3-1|NA|TRBJ1-4
CASSPQVINEKLFF
TGTGCCAGCAGCCCACAGGTGATTAATGAAAAACTGTTTTTT
>NA|TRBV3-1|few|TRBJ2-5
CASSPVVSRDEEQETQYF
TGTGCCAGCAGCCCGGTGGTGAGCAGGGATGAGGAACAAGAGACCCAGTACTTC
>NA|TRBV12-3/TRBV12-4|NA|TRBJ1-1
CASSTLLNTEAFF
TGTGCCAGCAGCACCCTATTGAACACTGAAGCTTTCTTT
>NA|TRBV12-3/TRBV12-4|NA|TRBJ1-5
CASRLAPGNQPQHF
TGTGCCAGCAGGCTAGCGCCTGGCAATCAGCCCCAGCATTTT
>TRBD2|TRBV3-1|NA|TRBJ2-7
CASSPWTSVNYEQYF
TGTGCCAGCAGCCCCTGGACTAGCGTAAACTACGAGCAGTACTTC
>NA|TRBV3-1|NA|TRBJ1-3
CASSQGGRSSGNTIYF
TGTGCCAGCAGCCAAGGAGGCAGGAGCTCTGGAAACACCATATATTTT
>TRBD2|TRBV4-1|NA|TRBJ2-5
CASSQGTSGGETQYF
TGCGCCAGCAGCCAAGGGACTAGCGGGGGCGAGACCCAGTACTTC
>NA|TRBV7-9|NA|TRBJ2-1
CASSKTGDEQFF
TGTGCCAGCAGCAAAACCGGGGATGAGCAGTTCTTC
>NA|TRBV20-1|NA|TRBJ2-1
CSASGTLGFYNEQFF
TGCAGTGCTAGTGGGACCTTGGGCTTCTACAATGAGCAGTTCTTC
>TRBD1|TRBV19|once|TRBJ1-4
CASSTDRADEKLFF
TGTGCCAGTAGTACGGACAGGGCAGATGAAAAACTGTTTTTT
>NA|TRBV6-6|NA|TRBJ2-5
CASSYSNLQETQYF
TGTGCCAGCAGTTACTCCAACTTACAAGAGACCCAGTACTTC
>TRBD2|TRBV10-3|NA|TRBJ2-5
CAISARGGRETQYF
TGTGCCATCAGTGCCCGGGGGGGCAGAGAGACCCAGTACTTC
>NA|TRBV4-1|few|TRBJ1-2
CASSQDRGAYYGYTF
TGCGCCAGCAGCCAAGACAGGGGCGCTTACTATGGCTACACCTTC
>TRBD1|TRBV6-5|few|TRBJ2-3
CASSSPQGANFTDTQYF
TGTGCCAGCAGTTCCCCTCAGGGGGCAAATTTCACAGATACGCAGTATTTT
>NA|TRBV7-9|NA|TRBJ2-1
CASSLVDFNEQFF
TGTGCCAGCAGCTTAGTGGACTTCAATGAGCAGTTCTTC
>TRBD2|TRBV7-6|few|TRBJ2-5
CASSLLGGEETQYF
TGTGCCAGCAGCTTACTGGGAGGGGAAGAGACCCAGTACTTC
>NA|TRBV28|NA|TRBJ2-6
CATRTSGANVLTF
TGTGCCACCCGGACTTCTGGGGCCAACGTCCTGACTTTC
>TRBD2|TRBV10-3|NA|TRBJ2-1
CAITGGGEQFF
TGTGCCATCACGGGGGGAGGTGAGCAGTTCTTC
>NA|TRBV4-3|NA|TRBJ2-6
CASSRDQYSGANVLTF
TGCGCCAGCAGCCGCGATCAGTACTCTGGGGCCAACGTCCTGACTTTC
>NA|TRBV18|NA|TRBJ2-7
CASSPGGLGSYEQYF
TGTGCCAGCTCACCTGGGGGTCTTGGCTCCTACGAGCAGTACTTC
>NA|TRBV29-1|NA|TRBJ1-2
CSVTQGNANYGYTF
TGCAGCGTTACACAGGGAAACGCTAACTATGGCTACACCTTC
>NA|TRBV29-1|NA|TRBJ1-2
CSVTPAAGETNYGYTF
TGCAGCGTTACCCCCGCGGCAGGCGAGACTAACTATGGCTACACCTTC
>TRBD1|TRBV7-9|few|TRBJ2-5
CASSTAGTGNQETQYF
TGTGCCAGCAGCACGGCGGGGACAGGGAATCAAGAGACCCAGTACTTC
>TRBD2|TRBV6-5|NA|TRBJ2-3
CASSPGTSREDTQYF
TGTGCCAGCAGCCCCGGGACTAGCAGGGAAGATACGCAGTATTTT
>TRBD1|TRBV3-1|NA|TRBJ2-4
CASSLTDRTVDIQYF
TGTGCCAGCAGCCTCACGGACAGGACGGTGGACATTCAGTACTTC
>TRBD2|TRBV5-1|NA|TRBJ2-5
CASSFLPSGGDQETQYF
TGCGCCAGCAGCTTCCTCCCTAGCGGGGGGGATCAAGAGACCCAGTACTTC
>TRBD2|TRBV28|NA|TRBJ2-1
CASREGLAGSYEQFF
TGTGCCAGCAGAGAGGGACTAGCGGGATCGTATGAGCAGTTCTTC
>NA|TRBV7-9|NA|TRBJ1-3
CASTGGPGRWSGNTIYF
TGTGCCAGCACCGGGGGGCCCGGGCGATGGTCTGGAAACACCATATATTTT
>TRBD2|TRBV6-5|NA|TRBJ2-1
CASSYSPRLAGPINEQFF
TGTGCCAGCAGTTACTCTCCTCGACTAGCGGGACCCATTAATGAGCAGTTCTTC
>NA|TRBV2|NA|TRBJ1-1
CASTRDEDTEAFF
TGTGCCAGCACAAGGGACGAGGACACTGAAGCTTTCTTT
>TRBD2|TRBV20-1|few|TRBJ2-1
CSALPGTNNEQFF
TGCAGTGCTCTACCCGGGACTAACAATGAGCAGTTCTTC
>TRBD1|TRBV13|few|TRBJ2-5
CASSLGSTGVGETQYF
TGTGCCAGCAGCTTAGGGTCGACAGGGGTTGGGGAGACCCAGTACTTC
>NA|TRBV11-2|few|TRBJ2-3
CASSLQPSTDTQYF
TGTGCCAGCAGCTTACAGCCCAGCACAGATACGCAGTATTTT
>NA|TRBV9|NA|TRBJ2-2
CASSEEQGGELFF
TGTGCCAGCAGCGAGGAACAGGGCGGGGAGCTGTTTTTT
>NA|TRBV7-7|few|TRBJ2-1
CASSLGAKGPSDEQFF
TGTGCTAGCAGCTTAGGAGCTAAGGGGCCATCCGATGAGCAGTTCTTC
>TRBD2|TRBV20-1|few|TRBJ2-3
CSAEEVGLAADTQYF
TGCAGTGCGGAGGAGGTGGGACTAGCAGCCGATACGCAGTATTTT
>NA|TRBV28|NA|TRBJ2-2
CASSLLAELSNTGELFF
TGTGCCAGCAGTTTATTAGCGGAACTCTCGAACACCGGGGAGCTGTTTTTT
>NA|TRBV10-2|NA|TRBJ1-4
CAPLRPRREKLFF
TGCGCCCCCCTCCGCCCAAGGAGGGAAAAACTGTTTTTT
>TRBD2|TRBV2|NA|TRBJ2-3
CASSEASGSEHTQYF
TGTGCCAGCAGTGAAGCTAGCGGGAGTGAGCATACGCAGTATTTT
>NA|TRBV7-9|NA|TRBJ2-5
CASSQTVSGSQETQYF
TGTGCCAGCAGCCAGACTGTTTCCGGGTCCCAAGAGACCCAGTACTTC
>NA|TRBV7-8|few|TRBJ2-5
CASSRGWGQGQETQYF
TGTGCCAGCAGCCGAGGATGGGGGCAGGGGCAAGAGACCCAGTACTTC
>TRBD2|TRBV5-6|few|TRBJ2-3
CASSPAGVLSTDTQYF
TGTGCCAGCAGCCCGGCGGGGGTCCTTAGCACAGATACGCAGTATTTT
>TRBD2|TRBV10-3|NA|TRBJ2-7
CAISLAGANEQYF
TGTGCCATCAGCCTAGCGGGAGCCAACGAGCAGTACTTC
>NA|TRBV20-1|few|TRBJ1-3
CSAKSSHWGDNTIYF
TGCAGTGCTAAATCCTCCCACTGGGGGGATAACACCATATATTTT
>NA|TRBV29-1|NA|TRBJ2-2
CSVWATGELFF
TGCAGCGTTTGGGCAACCGGGGAGCTGTTTTTT
>NA|TRBV11-2|NA|TRBJ2-5
CASSPTGPGETQYF
TGTGCCAGCAGCCCTACAGGGCCGGGGGAGACCCAGTACTTC
>NA|TRBV25-1|NA|TRBJ1-5
CASSASTGQGQPQHF
TGTGCCAGCAGTGCCAGCACAGGTCAAGGTCAGCCCCAGCATTTT
>TRBD1|TRBV4-1|NA|TRBJ1-4
CASSQDRGKLFF
TGCGCCAGCAGCCAAGACAGGGGGAAACTGTTTTTT